Described below is a single TCR beta chain sequence and its context. Its antigen is currently unknown. This record comes from a study of T cells in Graves' hyperthyroidism and ophthalmopathy. TCR beta CDR3 regions were amplified from RNA transcripts. When the TCR CDR3 underwent first-round RT-PCR, the HTBI primer set was used. TCRdb called the multiplex PCR reads again in MiXCR, with one record for every CDR3 protein. Of roughly 560,000 distinct CDR3 sequences listed, roughly 15% are singletons. Ophthalmopathy patients had Clinical Activity Score at least 3, NOSPECS grade at least 4, duration under 3 months. Thyroid ultrasound and orbital computed tomography, with clinical symptoms and serum thyroxine and TRAb, informed diagnoses. Regarding the study as a whole: In blood, most of the thyroid clonotypes expanded above 0.001 were also present.

With 3 bases clipped from V and 3 bases from J, the junction kept 11 bases outside the gene matches. The CDR3 runs 16 residues. Germline V lookup: CDR1 SGHDN, CDR2 FVKESK. The chain links TRBV14 to TRBJ2-7, with TRBD1 matching 7 bases. Sample: blood. This receptor was obtained from a middle-aged woman with Graves' ophthalmopathy. The CDR3 DNA reads TGTGCCAGCAGCCATATCGGGACAGTCGCCCTCTACGAGCAGTACTTC. Protein product: CASSHIGTVALYEQYF.